These 21 T cell receptor beta chains came from one sample sequenced in a study of T-cell reconstitution after alpha-beta-depleted transplantation in children. Molecular barcoding with unique molecular identifiers was used for the TCRbeta library. TCRdb called the PCR reads again in MiXCR, with one record for every CDR3 protein. The table records about 1,000,000 distinct CDR3 sequences, about 26% of them present only once. The source was PBMCs, mostly from graft donor cells, collected 360 days after TCRalphabeta/CD19-depleted stem cell transplant. These TCRs come from a boy less than two years old who had a stem cell transplant for SCID, so the T cells may come from the graft donor.

This chain joins TRBV6-2 or TRBV6-3 and TRBJ2-7, with 7 bases matching TRBD2. Germline V gives CDR1 MNHEY, CDR2 SVGEGT. Losses at the gene ends were 0 bases for V and 4 bases for J; bases not matched to a gene: 12. This CDR3 spans 17 amino acids. CDR3 sequence: CASSYSPGWSGVYEQYF. For the CDR3, the DNA is TGTGCCAGCAGTTACTCGCCCGGATGGAGCGGGGTTTACGAGCAGTACTTC.

This clonotype appeared many times. The junction shows a germline mismatch at one end, possibly a read error. V and J are TRBV5-1 and TRBJ2-7, with a possible D match to TRBD1 (6 bases). This CDR3 has 13 amino acids. CDR1 and CDR2 from the germline V gene are SGHRS and YFSETQ. The CDR3 sequence: CASSRDKTYEQYF. CDR3 nucleotide sequence: TGTGCCAGCAGTAGGGACAAGACCTACGAGCAGTACTTC.

J is TRBJ1-1 and V is TRBV5-1; D is possibly TRBD1 (5 bases). Per germline, CDR1 SGHRS and CDR2 YFSETQ. The V and J ends lost 5 bases and 0 bases respectively, with 14 bases between them. This CDR3 is 15 amino acids long. The CDR3 DNA sequence: TGCGCCAGCAGTTTAAACTCGGGGCTGAACACTGAAGCTTTCTTT. It encodes CASSLNSGLNTEAFF.

The sample holds a few counts of this clonotype. The CDR3 reads CASRVGQTGELFF. For the CDR3, the DNA is TGCGCCAGCAGGGTGGGGCAGACCGGGGAGCTGTTTTTT. This chain uses TRBV5-1 with TRBJ2-2; perhaps TRBD1 as D (5 bases). Germline V CDR1 and CDR2: SGHRS, YFSETQ. The V end was cut by 5 bases, the J end by 5 bases, with 10 bases between. This CDR3 has 13 residues.

The chain carries TRBV28 and TRBJ2-7; TRBD1 aligns across 8 bases. This CDR3 contains 16 residues. The V and J ends lost 3 bases and 2 bases, in that order; junction bases with no gene match: 9. From germline, CDR1 is MDHEN and CDR2 SYDVKM. CDR3 sequence: CASSFRAGGSPYEQYF. The CDR3 DNA reads as TGTGCCAGCAGTTTTCGGGCAGGGGGCTCCCCCTACGAGCAGTACTTC.

Many counts were recorded for this clonotype. The chain is built from TRBV20-1 and TRBJ1-1; no clear D gene. Trimming shortened V by 2 bases and J by 1 base, and 8 bases separated the two germline ends. This CDR3 has 13 residues. Germline V gene lookup returns CDR1 DFQATT and CDR2 SNEGSKA (reference sequence). This CDR3 reads CSARPSWNTEAFF. The CDR3 nucleotides are TGCAGTGCTAGACCCAGCTGGAACACTGAAGCTTTCTTT.

This clonotype was observed a handful of times. CDR3 residues: CASSQGHGTGELFF. CDR3 nucleotide sequence: TGTGCCAGCAGCCAGGGGCATGGCACCGGGGAGCTGTTTTTT. The genes are TRBV3-1 and TRBJ2-2, with D possibly being TRBD1 (5 bases). The V gene's germline CDR1 is LGHDT and CDR2 YNNKEL (reference sequence). V lost 3 bases and J lost 4, with 9 bases in between. The CDR3 totals 14 residues.

The rearrangement uses TRBV20-1 and TRBJ1-4; D unclear. CDR1 DFQATT and CDR2 SNEGSKA come from the germline V gene (reference sequence). This CDR3 has 11 residues. Trimming left V 1 base short and J 7 bases short, with 4 bases between. The DNA for the CDR3 is TGCAGTGCTAGAGTAGTTGAAAAACTGTTTTTT. Its translation is CSARVVEKLFF.

V is TRBV19 and J is TRBJ2-7; unclear D gene. V lost 3 bases and J 2 bases, leaving 11 bases between the germline ends. CDR1 and CDR2 (germline): LNHDA, SQIVND (reference sequence). The CDR3 covers 14 residues. For the CDR3, the DNA is TGTGCCAGTAGTATGGGCAGCCACACCTACGAGCAGTACTTC. Its protein product is CASSMGSHTYEQYF.

A single count supports this clonotype. The chain employs TRBV4-3 and TRBJ2-7; tentative D call: TRBD2 (5 bases). CDR3 length equals 15 residues. Trimming took 1 base from V and 4 from J, leaving 14 bases between them. The V gene's germline CDR1 is LGHNA and CDR2 YSLEER. The CDR3 loop is CASSQADGVFYEQYF. The CDR3 DNA sequence: TGCGCCAGCAGCCAAGCGGACGGGGTTTTTTACGAGCAGTACTTC.

The sample holds one count of this clonotype. The rearrangement links TRBV10-3 to TRBJ2-3, with TRBD2 identical over 12 bases. V shed 0 bases and J 2 bases; nucleotides not matched to a gene: 6. The CDR3 has 18 residues. Germline V gives CDR1 ENHRY, CDR2 SYGVKD. CDR3: CAISESRLAGAFTDTQYF. CDR3 in DNA: TGTGCCATCAGTGAGTCGCGACTAGCGGGGGCCTTCACAGATACGCAGTATTTT.

The chain employs TRBV20-1 and TRBJ2-1; D possibly matches TRBD1 or TRBD2 (5 bases each). Germline V gene data show CDR1 as DFQATT and CDR2 as SNEGSKA (reference sequence). This CDR3 is 14 amino acids long. Deletions cut 2 bases from V and 7 bases from J, with 15 bases between. The CDR3 loop is CSARRGGLGNEQFF. The CDR3 coding sequence is TGCAGTGCTAGACGGGGCGGTCTGGGGAATGAGCAGTTCTTC.

This clonotype was detected only a few times. The chain combines TRBV6-1 with TRBJ1-3; 9 bases line up with TRBD1. Per the germline V gene, CDR1 is MNHNS and CDR2 is SASEGT. The V segment lost 6 bases and the J segment 4 bases; nucleotides outside the gene matches: 4. There are 14 residues in the CDR3. CDR3 region: CASRGQGRGNTIYF. In nucleotides, the CDR3 is TGTGCCAGCAGAGGACAGGGGCGAGGAAACACCATATATTTT.

The chain uses TRBV5-5 and TRBJ1-6; possible D gene TRBD1, 6 bases. The CDR3 extends over 14 amino acids. Between the trimmed V and J ends, which lost 0 bases and 10 bases, there was a span of 11 bases. Germline V CDR1 and CDR2: SGHKS, YYEKEE (reference sequence). The CDR3 region is CASSLGGQGSPLHF. CDR3 coding DNA: TGTGCCAGCAGCTTGGGGGGGCAGGGCTCACCCCTCCACTTT.

V usage is TRBV6-1 and J usage is TRBJ2-2, with unresolved D. Germline assignment: CDR1 MNHNS and CDR2 SASEGT. The CDR3 spans 15 residues. V lost 1 base and J lost 4, with 10 bases in between. The CDR3 loop is CASSEVGLITGELFF. The DNA for the CDR3 is TGTGCCAGCAGTGAAGTCGGCCTTATCACCGGGGAGCTGTTTTTT.

This clonotype showed up many times. This chain joins TRBV29-1 and TRBJ2-7, with a tentative D call TRBD1 (6 bases). CDR3 length: 15 residues. V was trimmed by 4 bases and J by 2 bases, leaving 18 bases between them. Germline V gene sequence: CDR1 SQVTM, CDR2 ANQGSEA. Written as DNA, the CDR3 is TGCAGCGTTGCAGGGGCTCAGGGCGTCCCCTACGAGCAGTACTTC. This encodes CSVAGAQGVPYEQYF.

J is TRBJ2-2 and V is TRBV12-3 or TRBV12-4; no reliable D call. The CDR3 consists of 14 residues. Trimming shortened V by 5 bases and J by 6 bases, and 13 bases separated the two germline ends. The CDR3 coding sequence is TGTGCCAGCAGTCCTACGGGTTTGGCCGGGGAGCTGTTTTTT. It specifies CASSPTGLAGELFF.

This clonotype was counted a few times. The J gene is TRBJ2-6, the V gene TRBV19; D may correspond to TRBD1 or TRBD2 (5 bases each). Trimming stripped 6 bases from V and 2 bases from J, with 14 bases between. CDR3 length: 16 residues. Germline assignment: CDR1 LNHDA and CDR2 SQIVND (reference sequence). The CDR3 region has the DNA TGTGCCAGTAGGGCAGGCAGGGAGACTGGGGCCAACGTCCTGACTTTC. It codes for CASRAGRETGANVLTF.

This clonotype was counted at least ten times. The J gene is TRBJ2-1, the V gene TRBV9; TRBD2 might be the D (6 bases). V lost 0 bases and J lost 4, with 11 bases in between. The CDR3 is 15 amino acids. Germline loops: CDR1 SGDLS, CDR2 YYNGEE. The CDR3 protein is CASSVAAGPYNEQFF. CDR3 in DNA: TGTGCCAGCAGCGTAGCCGCGGGGCCGTACAATGAGCAGTTCTTC.

The V call is TRBV7-6, the J call TRBJ2-2, with 9 bases identical to TRBD2. V lost 1 base, J lost 10 bases, and 7 bases stayed unmatched. The CDR3 is made up of 15 amino acids. The V gene's germline CDR1 is SGHVS and CDR2 FNYEAQ. The CDR3 loop is CASSLEGLAGEELFF. CDR3 DNA: TGTGCCAGCAGCTTAGAGGGGTTAGCGGGAGAGGAGCTGTTTTTT.

The chain couples TRBV5-1 to TRBJ2-1; D is undetermined. Deletions cut 4 bases from V and 0 bases from J, with 14 bases between. The CDR3 is 16 residues long. The germline gives CDR1 SGHRS, CDR2 YFSETQ. CDR3 nucleotide sequence: TGCGCCAGCAGCACCCGGCTTACTTTCTCCTACAATGAGCAGTTCTTC. Its protein is CASSTRLTFSYNEQFF. The full variable domain, completed using reference TRBV5-1 and TRBJ2-1, is KAGVTQTPRYLIKTRGQQVTLSCSPISGHRSVSWYQQTPGQGLQFLFEYFSETQRNKGNFPGRFSGRQFSNSRSEMNVSTLELGDSALYLCASSTRLTFSYNEQFFGPGTRLTVL.